The entry below describes one T cell receptor (beta chain). Antigen: not known. TCRdb recomputed calls from the reads with MiXCR, one row per CDR3 protein. The sample yields about 60,000 distinct CDR3 sequences, around 49% seen once. The data are from a study of type 1 regulatory T cells. Study-wide context: T-allo10 is an in vitro-generated, Tr1-enriched CD4 T cell product specific for alloantigen.

Whole-study results and caveats: Type 1 regulatory T cells had a more restricted TCR repertoire than non-type 1 regulatory T cells.

CDR3 size: 13 residues. Germline CDR1 LGHDT, CDR2 YNNKEL (reference sequence). V lost 4 bases to trimming and J lost 4 bases, with 10 bases between them. Sequenced: cultured non-Tr1 T cells, either the whole culture or a sorted T cell fraction (not recorded which). The TCR originated in a human donor in good health. The J gene is TRBJ1-1, the V gene TRBV3-1; D uncertain. For the CDR3, the DNA is TGTGCCAGCAGCCGTTTCACGGGCACTGAAGCTTTCTTT. Its translation is CASSRFTGTEAFF.